This T cell receptor beta chain was found in a study of radiation and T cells in renal cell carcinoma. Repertoires were generated with immunoSEQ multiplex PCR, while TCRdb's copy carries only in-frame clones and drops some. The sample has 140,000 to 150,000 clones; 70% to 90% are singletons. Noted time point: blood 4 weeks post-SBRT, at nephrectomy. Treatment in this sample: 15 Gy SBRT to primary tumor, nephrectomy 4 weeks later. The ends lost 3 bases at V and 8 bases at J; junction bases unmatched: 6. Germline CDR1 SGHDT, CDR2 YYEEEE. This CDR3 is built from 13 residues. The chain is built from TRBV5-6 and TRBJ1-2; 8 bases are shared with TRBD1. This receptor was taken from a woman aged 50 to 65 with renal cell carcinoma. The input for sequencing was blood, taken from a patient whose treatment included radiotherapy and nephrectomy. CDR3 sequence reads: CASSYGQGDGYTF. DNA for the CDR3: TGTGCCAGCAGCTACGGACAGGGCGACGGCTACACCTTC.